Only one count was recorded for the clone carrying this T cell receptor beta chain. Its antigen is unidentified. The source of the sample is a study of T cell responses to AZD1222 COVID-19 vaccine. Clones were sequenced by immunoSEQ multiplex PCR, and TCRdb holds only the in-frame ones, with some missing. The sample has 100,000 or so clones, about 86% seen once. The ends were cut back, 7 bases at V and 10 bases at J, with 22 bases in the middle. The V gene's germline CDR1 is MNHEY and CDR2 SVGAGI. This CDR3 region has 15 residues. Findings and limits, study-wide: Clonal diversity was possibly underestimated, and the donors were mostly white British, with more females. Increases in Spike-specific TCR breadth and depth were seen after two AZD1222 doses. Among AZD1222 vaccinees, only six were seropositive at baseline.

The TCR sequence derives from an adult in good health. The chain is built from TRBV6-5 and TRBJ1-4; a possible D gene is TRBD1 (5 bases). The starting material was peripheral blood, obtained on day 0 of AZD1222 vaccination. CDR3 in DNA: TGTGCCAGCACCAAACAGGACGGAGCCCGTGTAAAACTGTTTTTT. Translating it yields CASTKQDGARVKLFF.